The next 26 T cell receptor beta chains were all read from a single sample in a study of T cells of healthy individuals. From the 5' RACE reads, TCRdb called clonotypes with MiXCR, one entry per CDR3 protein. This table holds 60,000 to 70,000 distinct CDR3 sequences, under 20% found once. These TCRs come from a human donor in good health.

To note about this clonotype: A much larger clone lies one base from this, so it may be a read error. The chain is built from TRBV28 and TRBJ2-7; tentatively, D is TRBD1 (6 bases). The CDR3 spans 14 residues. Germline V CDR1 and CDR2: MDHEN, SYDVKM. The V and J ends lost 6 bases and 4 bases respectively, with 16 bases between them. The CDR3 loop reads CASRLAWGRYEQYF. In DNA form, the CDR3 reads TGTGCCAGCAGGTTAGCGTGGGGGCGTTACGAGCAGTACTTC.

V and J are TRBV6-5 and TRBJ2-1; 9 nucleotides agree with TRBD2. Unmatched junction bases numbered 5, after V lost 0 bases and J lost 2 bases. CDR1 and CDR2 (germline): MNHEY, SVGAGI. This CDR3 has 17 residues. The CDR3 loop is CASSYSSSGSPYNEQFF. The CDR3 region has the DNA TGTGCCAGCAGTTACTCGAGTAGCGGGAGCCCCTACAATGAGCAGTTCTTC.

The chain links TRBV15 to TRBJ2-5; 9 nucleotides line up with TRBD2. This CDR3 contains 15 residues. Germline trimming cut 1 base from V and 4 bases from J; bases unmatched to any gene: 4. The germline V gene encodes CDR1 LNHNV and CDR2 YYDKDF (reference sequence). For the CDR3, the DNA is TGTGCCACCAGCAGAGGTAGCGGGAGCCGAGAGACCCAGTACTTC. Translated: CATSRGSGSRETQYF.

This chain joins TRBV12-3 or TRBV12-4 and TRBJ1-5; D is unclear. The CDR3 spans 14 residues. V lost 8 bases and J lost 0, with 11 bases in between. This CDR3 is CASQGAYSNQPQHF. CDR3 bases: TGTGCCAGCCAAGGCGCTTATAGCAATCAGCCCCAGCATTTT.

This clonotype occurred a few times. The V gene is TRBV2, the J gene TRBJ2-2, with TRBD1 matching over 8 bases. Germline V gene lookup returns CDR1 SNHLY and CDR2 FYNNEI. The CDR3 is made up of 16 amino acids. With V trimmed by 3 bases and J by 6 bases, 9 bases remained unmatched. The CDR3, as DNA: TGTGCCAGCAGTGATGGGACAGGCCGGGGAGCCGGGGAGCTGTTTTTT. It specifies CASSDGTGRGAGELFF.

The V and J genes are TRBV5-4 and TRBJ2-7; tentative D call: TRBD1 (7 bases). The CDR3 is made up of 14 amino acids. Germline CDR1 SGHNT, CDR2 YYREEE (reference sequence). V was shortened by 2 bases and J by 4 bases, with 13 bases between the two germline ends. The CDR3 DNA follows: TGTGCCAGCAGCTTCGGAGGGGGCGCTTACGAGCAGTACTTC. Residues: CASSFGGGAYEQYF.

This clonotype was seen at least ten times. The chain employs TRBV20-1 and TRBJ2-3; 8 positions agree with TRBD2. The CDR3 is 14 amino acids. Germline CDR1 reads DFQATT; CDR2 reads SNEGSKA (reference sequence). V trimming: 6 bases; J trimming: 4 bases; junction bases outside the gene matches: 9. CDR3 residues: CSAEGDGGADTQYF. CDR3 in DNA: TGCAGTGCGGAGGGGGACGGGGGGGCAGATACGCAGTATTTT.

This clonotype was observed at least ten times. V usage is TRBV25-1 and J usage is TRBJ1-5; 9 bases map to TRBD1. CDR3 length equals 19 residues. Germline CDR1 MGHDK, CDR2 SYGVNS. V trimming: 3 bases; J trimming: 3 bases; junction bases outside the gene matches: 15. CDR3 in amino acids: CASSDNGRDREVNNQPQHF. The CDR3 DNA follows: TGTGCCAGCAGTGACAACGGCCGGGACAGGGAGGTTAACAATCAGCCCCAGCATTTT.

This clonotype was recorded many times. The chain couples TRBV19 to TRBJ1-5; 7 bases are shared with TRBD1. The CDR3 is made up of 15 amino acids. Germline CDR1 and CDR2: LNHDA and SQIVND (reference sequence). J lost 3 bases, V lost 9 bases, and 11 bases had no gene match. The CDR3 DNA follows: TGTGCCAGCCAAACCGCGGACAGGTTCAATCAGCCCCAGCATTTT. This encodes CASQTADRFNQPQHF.

This clonotype was detected ten times or more. The J gene is TRBJ2-3, the V gene TRBV24-1; no reliable D call. The V gene's germline CDR1 is KGHDR and CDR2 SFDVKD. Between the trimmed V and J ends, which lost 3 bases and 2 bases, there was a span of 14 bases. The CDR3 contains 16 residues. The CDR3 loop is CATSDPLGKSTDTQYF. CDR3 nucleotide sequence: TGTGCCACCAGTGATCCGCTTGGCAAATCCACAGATACGCAGTATTTT.

This clonotype was observed many times. V gene TRBV27 combines with J gene TRBJ1-2; 9 positions match TRBD1. The length of the CDR3 is 17 residues. Germline assignment: CDR1 MNHEY and CDR2 SMNVEV (reference sequence). The trim removed 0 bases at V and 5 bases at J, leaving 10 bases unmatched. The CDR3 coding sequence is TGTGCCAGCAGTTTATCGGGCACAGGGGGCCTTACGTATGGCTACACCTTC. This translates into CASSLSGTGGLTYGYTF.

In its sample, this clonotype was seen a few times. V gene TRBV20-1 combines with J gene TRBJ2-3; D could derive from TRBD1 or TRBD2 (6 bases each). Trimming pared 4 bases from V and 4 bases from J, leaving 12 bases between. Germline V CDR1 and CDR2: DFQATT, SNEGSKA (reference sequence). The CDR3 has 13 amino acids. Here the CDR3 DNA reads TGCAGTGCTAACAAGGGGGGCGCAGATACGCAGTATTTT. Translated: CSANKGGADTQYF.

This clonotype was seen ten or more times. This rearrangement joins TRBV29-1 to TRBJ2-5; D is undetermined. Trimming removed 2 bases at V and 2 bases at J, with 6 bases between. The germline V gene encodes CDR1 SQVTM and CDR2 ANQGSEA. The length of the CDR3 is 12 residues. The chain's CDR3 is CSVEIGQETQYF. DNA of the CDR3: TGCAGCGTTGAAATCGGTCAAGAGACCCAGTACTTC.

Many counts were recorded for this clonotype. This chain connects TRBV2 to TRBJ2-3, with D perhaps matching TRBD2 (6 bases). V lost 6 bases to trimming and J lost 7 bases, with 17 bases between them. CDR1 and CDR2 (germline): SNHLY, FYNNEI. The CDR3 is 14 amino acids. In DNA, the CDR3 is TGTGCCAGCAGGCCGGGGGAATCACAGAATACGCAGTATTTT. Translation gives CASRPGESQNTQYF.

This clonotype was counted between two and nine times. The chain combines TRBV15 with TRBJ2-7, with a possible D match to TRBD2 (5 bases). The germline V gene encodes CDR1 LNHNV and CDR2 YYDKDF (reference sequence). V was pared by 3 bases and J by 6 bases, with 18 bases between. The CDR3 sequence is 15 residues long. The CDR3 region is CATSREIGMISEQYF. In DNA form, the CDR3 reads TGTGCCACCAGCAGGGAGATCGGGATGATTTCCGAGCAGTACTTC.

In its sample, this clonotype was seen many times. V gene TRBV12-3 or TRBV12-4 combines with J gene TRBJ1-5; D is ambiguous. The CDR3 extends over 14 amino acids. The ends were cut back, 2 bases at V and 6 bases at J, with 11 bases in the middle. The CDR3 coding sequence is TGTGCCAGCAGTTTATGGGGTGGTGGTCAGCCCCAGCATTTT. This gives the protein CASSLWGGGQPQHF.

The V and J genes are TRBV7-2 and TRBJ1-1; 7 nucleotides line up with TRBD1. J gave up 2 bases and V 4 bases, and 10 bases lay outside the gene matches. Germline values: CDR1 SGHTA, CDR2 FQGNSA. There are 16 residues in the CDR3. The chain's CDR3 is CASSSTPGTVNTEAFF. CDR3 in DNA: TGTGCCAGCAGCTCCACCCCCGGGACAGTAAACACTGAAGCTTTCTTT.

This clonotype was found a few times. The chain couples TRBV4-2 to TRBJ2-5; 9 bases agree with TRBD1. The CDR3 totals 15 residues. The V segment lost 4 bases and the J segment 7 bases; nucleotides outside the gene matches: 10. Germline V gene sequence: CDR1 LGHNA, CDR2 YNFKEQ. CDR3 sequence (DNA): TGTGCCAGCAGCCGCCTCGGGACAGGGTCAGGGACCCAGTACTTC. Translation gives CASSRLGTGSGTQYF.

Many counts were recorded for this clonotype. The chain combines TRBV2 with TRBJ1-4, with D unclear. The CDR3 runs to 14 residues. CDR1 is SNHLY and CDR2 is FYNNEI in the germline V gene. The V end was cut by 8 bases, the J end by 8 bases, with 18 bases between. The CDR3 DNA reads as TGTGCCAGCTGGGGTTGGGCGGACGAAGAAAAACTGTTTTTT. It specifies CASWGWADEEKLFF. The variable domain in full, with the rest retrieved from reference TRBV2 and TRBJ1-4, is EPEVTQTPSHQVTQMGQEVILRCVPISNHLYFYWYRQILGQKVEFLVSFYNNEISEKSEIFDDQFSVERPDGSNFTLKIRSTKLEDSAMYFCASWGWADEEKLFFGSGTQLSVL.

This clonotype was observed at least ten times. The rearrangement joins TRBV7-2 to TRBJ1-6; D is unresolved. CDR3 length equals 14 residues. The V gene lost 2 bases and the J gene lost 6 bases, with 8 bases spanning the gap. Per the germline V gene, CDR1 is SGHTA and CDR2 is FQGNSA. The CDR3 coding sequence is TGTGCCAGCAGCTTAATGGGGAGTAATTCACCCCTCCACTTT. Translating gives CASSLMGSNSPLHF. Looking up the rest from reference TRBV7-2 and TRBJ1-6 gives the full variable domain: GAGVSQSPSNKVTEKGKDVELRCDPISGHTALYWYRQSLGQGLEFLIYFQGNSAPDKSGLPSDRFSAERTGGSVSTLTIQRTQQEDSAVYLCASSLMGSNSPLHFGNGTRLTVT.

The J gene is TRBJ1-1, the V gene TRBV6-5, with D maybe TRBD1 (5 bases). The CDR3 runs to 11 residues. Trimming cost V 6 bases and J 6 bases, with 8 bases left between them. CDR1 is MNHEY and CDR2 is SVGAGI in the germline V gene. DNA for the CDR3: TGTGCCAGCAGGGGGGAATCTGAAGCTTTCTTT. This sequence encodes CASRGESEAFF.

In its sample, this clonotype was seen many times. The conserved phenylalanine or tryptophan is not found at the CDR3 terminus, so this likely reflects a read error. It is unclear where the CDR3 begins or ends on the DNA, so no DNA is shown, and the CDR3 is as TCRdb lists it. The chain employs TRBV14 and TRBJ1-4. Germline V CDR1 and CDR2: SGHDN, FVKESK. The CDR3 is 11 residues long, counting both termini. The CDR3 reads CASSPPDGVEG.

This clonotype has at least ten counts. This chain connects TRBV15 to TRBJ1-1, with 7 bases aligning to TRBD1. Germline V gene data show CDR1 as LNHNV and CDR2 as YYDKDF (reference sequence). The CDR3 spans 15 residues. V lost 0 bases to trimming and J lost 6 bases; unmatched junction nucleotides: 7. The CDR3 DNA sequence: TGTGCCACCAGCAGAGATCTAGGGGGCGCTTCTGAAGCTTTCTTT. Amino acid sequence: CATSRDLGGASEAFF.

The chain is built from TRBV5-1 and TRBJ2-3; D is possibly TRBD1 or TRBD2 (5 bases each). The CDR3 consists of 12 residues. The germline CDR1 and CDR2 sequences are SGHRS and YFSETQ. V shed 0 bases and J shed 9 bases, with 8 bases lying between them. CDR3 DNA: TGCGCCAGCAGCTTGGATGGGGGAACGCAGTATTTT. Translated: CASSLDGGTQYF.

The chain has TRBV4-1 and TRBJ2-7; 9 bases map to TRBD2. Losses at the gene ends were 0 bases for V and 6 bases for J; bases not matched to a gene: 9. CDR1 MGHRA and CDR2 YSYEKL come from the germline V gene. The CDR3 extends over 16 amino acids. CDR3 region: CASSQDHFSGRREQYF. The CDR3 DNA is TGCGCCAGCAGCCAAGATCATTTTAGCGGGAGACGCGAGCAGTACTTC.

The chain carries TRBV2 and TRBJ2-7; perhaps TRBD1 as D (5 bases). Germline V gene data show CDR1 as SNHLY and CDR2 as FYNNEI. Trimming stripped 6 bases from V and 3 bases from J, with 9 bases between. This CDR3 has 12 residues. Here the CDR3 reads CASRRQGYEQYF. DNA of the CDR3: TGTGCCAGCAGGCGGCAGGGCTACGAGCAGTACTTC.